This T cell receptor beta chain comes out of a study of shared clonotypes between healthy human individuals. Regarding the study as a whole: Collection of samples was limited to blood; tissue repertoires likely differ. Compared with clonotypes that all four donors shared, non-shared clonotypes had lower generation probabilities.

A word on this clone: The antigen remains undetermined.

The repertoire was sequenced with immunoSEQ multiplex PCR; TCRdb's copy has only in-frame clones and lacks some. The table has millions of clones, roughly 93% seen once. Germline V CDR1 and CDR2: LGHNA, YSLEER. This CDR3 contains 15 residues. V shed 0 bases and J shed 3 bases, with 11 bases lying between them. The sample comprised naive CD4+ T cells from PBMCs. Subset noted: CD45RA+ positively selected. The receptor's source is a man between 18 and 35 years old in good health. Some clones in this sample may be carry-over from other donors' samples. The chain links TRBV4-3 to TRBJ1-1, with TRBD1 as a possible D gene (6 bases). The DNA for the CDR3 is TGCGCCAGCAGCCAAGATTTTGAGGGGGACACTGAAGCTTTCTTT. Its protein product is CASSQDFEGDTEAFF.